The rows below give T cell receptor beta chains drawn from one sample of a study of long-term antiretroviral therapy in people with HIV. Clones were sequenced by immunoSEQ multiplex PCR, and TCRdb holds only the in-frame ones, with some missing. The sample lists some 16,000 clones, roughly 80% occurring once. Here the sequenced sample was unsorted PBMCs, taken less than 2.2 years before starting antiretroviral therapy. Receptors originate from a man aged 30 to 39 with HIV. CDR3s include the opening cysteine and the closing phenylalanine or tryptophan. The D gene is left open where the match is weak. Expanded clones get a size class; other rows say once, few or many, or leave the size out.

v_gene: TRBV10-3
j_gene: TRBJ1-2
abundance: few
d_gene: TRBD1
CDR3nt: TGTGCCATCAGTCACCGGGACAGAGGTTACACCTTC
CDR3aa: CAISHRDRGYTF

v_gene: TRBV14
j_gene: TRBJ2-5
abundance: NA
d_gene: TRBD1
CDR3nt: TGTGCCAGCAGCCCGATAATAACAGGGGGCGGAGAGACCCAGTACTTC
CDR3aa: CASSPIITGGGETQYF

v_gene: TRBV18
j_gene: TRBJ2-5
abundance: NA
d_gene: NA
CDR3nt: TGTGCCAGCTCACCACCGTCAGTCGGAGAGACCCAGTACTTC
CDR3aa: CASSPPSVGETQYF

v_gene: TRBV5-1
j_gene: TRBJ2-3
abundance: NA
d_gene: NA
CDR3nt: TGCGCCAGCAGGAGGGACCTCACAGATACGCAGTATTTT
CDR3aa: CASRRDLTDTQYF

v_gene: TRBV9
j_gene: TRBJ1-1
abundance: NA
d_gene: NA
CDR3nt: TGTGCCAGCACCCGGGGGGCTGGGACTGAAGCTTTCTTT
CDR3aa: CASTRGAGTEAFF

v_gene: TRBV6-5
j_gene: TRBJ2-2
abundance: once
d_gene: NA
CDR3nt: TGTGCCACCGGTCGGGCGCCCAAAGGGACCAGGGAGCTGTTTTTT
CDR3aa: CATGRAPKGTRELFF

v_gene: TRBV4-3
j_gene: TRBJ2-7
abundance: NA
d_gene: TRBD1
CDR3nt: TGCGCCAGCAGCTCCGGGACAGCGAGCTACGAGCAGTACTTC
CDR3aa: CASSSGTASYEQYF

v_gene: TRBV19
j_gene: TRBJ1-1
abundance: once
d_gene: TRBD1
CDR3nt: TGTGCCAGTAGTATAGCCAAACAGGGGGCGAGAGCTTTCTTT
CDR3aa: CASSIAKQGARAFF

v_gene: TRBV29-1
j_gene: TRBJ2-2
abundance: NA
d_gene: TRBD1
CDR3nt: TGCAGCGTTGATTACAGGGGGACCGGGGAGCTGTTTTTT
CDR3aa: CSVDYRGTGELFF

v_gene: TRBV7-9
j_gene: TRBJ1-4
abundance: NA
d_gene: TRBD1
CDR3nt: TGTGCCAGCAGCCCACAGGGGAGTCGAGAAAAACTGTTTTTT
CDR3aa: CASSPQGSREKLFF

v_gene: TRBV27
j_gene: TRBJ2-1
abundance: NA
d_gene: NA
CDR3nt: TGTGCCAGCAGTTTAAACGTACGTGCCAATGAGCAGTTCTTC
CDR3aa: CASSLNVRANEQFF

v_gene: TRBV5-6
j_gene: TRBJ2-5
abundance: NA
d_gene: NA
CDR3nt: TGTGCCAGCAGCTTGCCCAGGACAGAAGAGACCCAGTACTTC
CDR3aa: CASSLPRTEETQYF

v_gene: TRBV2
j_gene: TRBJ2-7
abundance: medium-sized
d_gene: NA
CDR3nt: TGTGCCAGCAACGTGGGGGAGCAGTACTTC
CDR3aa: CASNVGEQYF

v_gene: TRBV30
j_gene: TRBJ1-4
abundance: NA
d_gene: NA
CDR3nt: TGTGCCTGGAGCCCCGGGGGAACTAATGAAAAACTGTTTTTT
CDR3aa: CAWSPGGTNEKLFF

v_gene: TRBV9
j_gene: TRBJ1-2
abundance: few
d_gene: NA
CDR3nt: TGTGCCAGCAGCGTAGACCAGGGACCTAACTATGGCTACACCTTC
CDR3aa: CASSVDQGPNYGYTF

v_gene: TRBV6-6
j_gene: TRBJ2-1
abundance: NA
d_gene: NA
CDR3nt: TGTGCCAGCAGCCCACGAACTAATGAGCAGTTCTTC
CDR3aa: CASSPRTNEQFF

v_gene: TRBV10-3
j_gene: TRBJ2-1
abundance: NA
d_gene: TRBD2
CDR3nt: TGTGCCATCAACGGGGGGGAGGCGGGCAATGAGCAGTTCTTC
CDR3aa: CAINGGEAGNEQFF

v_gene: TRBV7-9
j_gene: TRBJ1-5
abundance: few
d_gene: NA
CDR3nt: TGTGCCAGCAGGATCCGGGCCGCAAATCAGCCCCAGCATTTT
CDR3aa: CASRIRAANQPQHF

v_gene: TRBV5-1
j_gene: TRBJ2-7
abundance: NA
d_gene: TRBD1
CDR3nt: TGCGCCAGCAGCAACTCACAGGGGGCCGAGCAGTACTTC
CDR3aa: CASSNSQGAEQYF

v_gene: TRBV18
j_gene: TRBJ1-1
abundance: NA
d_gene: NA
CDR3nt: TGTGCCAGCTCCCCTGGGAGGATAGAGAACACTGAAGCTTTCTTT
CDR3aa: CASSPGRIENTEAFF

v_gene: TRBV10-2
j_gene: TRBJ2-5
abundance: NA
d_gene: TRBD2
CDR3nt: TGCGCCCTTACGAAGGAACGGGAGGGCCTCCAAGAGACCCAGTACTTC
CDR3aa: CALTKEREGLQETQYF

v_gene: TRBV10-2
j_gene: TRBJ1-3
abundance: NA
d_gene: NA
CDR3nt: TGCGCCAGCACAGTCACCTCCTCTGGAAACACCATATATTTT
CDR3aa: CASTVTSSGNTIYF

v_gene: TRBV7-3
j_gene: TRBJ2-2
abundance: NA
d_gene: NA
CDR3nt: TGTGCCAGCAGCTTGGGGGGGCCGGGCACCGGGGAGCTGTTTTTT
CDR3aa: CASSLGGPGTGELFF

v_gene: TRBV2
j_gene: TRBJ2-2
abundance: NA
d_gene: NA
CDR3nt: TGTGCCAGCACCTTAAACACCGGGGAGCTGTTTTTT
CDR3aa: CASTLNTGELFF

v_gene: TRBV9
j_gene: TRBJ2-1
abundance: NA
d_gene: TRBD2
CDR3nt: TGTGCCAGCAGCGTAGAAGGGATTCTAGCGGGAAATTACAATGAGCAGTTCTTC
CDR3aa: CASSVEGILAGNYNEQFF

v_gene: TRBV7-3
j_gene: TRBJ2-7
abundance: few
d_gene: NA
CDR3nt: TGTGCCAGCAGCTTAGAAAGGCCTAACTACGAGCAGTACTTC
CDR3aa: CASSLERPNYEQYF

v_gene: TRBV11-3
j_gene: TRBJ2-7
abundance: NA
d_gene: NA
CDR3nt: TGTGCCAGCAGCTTAGAGGAGGAACTGCAGCAGTACTTC
CDR3aa: CASSLEEELQQYF

v_gene: TRBV7-2
j_gene: TRBJ1-4
abundance: NA
d_gene: TRBD1
CDR3nt: TGTGCCAGCAGCTTAGCAGGGGGCGAGAGAAAACTGTTTTTT
CDR3aa: CASSLAGGERKLFF